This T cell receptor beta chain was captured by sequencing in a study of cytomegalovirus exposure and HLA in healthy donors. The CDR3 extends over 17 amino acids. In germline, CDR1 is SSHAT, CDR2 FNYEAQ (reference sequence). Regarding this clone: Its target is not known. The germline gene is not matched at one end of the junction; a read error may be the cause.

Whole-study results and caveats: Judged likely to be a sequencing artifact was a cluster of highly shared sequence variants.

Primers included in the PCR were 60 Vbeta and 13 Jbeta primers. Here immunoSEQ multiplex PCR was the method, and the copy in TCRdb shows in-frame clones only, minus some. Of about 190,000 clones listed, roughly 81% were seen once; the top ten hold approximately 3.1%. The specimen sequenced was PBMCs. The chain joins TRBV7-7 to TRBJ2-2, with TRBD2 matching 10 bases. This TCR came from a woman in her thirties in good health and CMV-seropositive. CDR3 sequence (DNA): TGTGCTAGCAGCTTAGACCTAGCGGGAGTATATGGCGGGGAGCTGTTTTTT. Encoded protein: CASSLDLAGVYGGELFF.